This T cell receptor beta chain is from a study of blood T cell repertoires in COVID-19. About the study: The samples span acute and convalescent COVID-19 from the United States, Italy and Spain. Sample material is recorded as cDNA or gDNA derived from T cells, B-cell-depleted T cells, or PBMCs.

Authors' analysis steps: Amplification of reference gene primers was used by the study to estimate nucleated cell counts. Repertoires were generated with immunoSEQ multiplex PCR, while TCRdb's copy carries only in-frame clones and drops some. The DNA gave D and trimming, while V, J and clone size come from that table. The table shows 400,000 to 550,000 clones, with around 89% occurring only once. The CDR3 has 15 amino acids. Germline assignment: CDR1 SNHLY and CDR2 FYNNEI. V gave up 6 bases and J gave up 3 bases; unmatched junction bases: 10. The sequence was collected from a young woman with acute or convalescent COVID-19. The source material was peripheral blood. The genes are TRBV2 and TRBJ1-1; 7 positions match TRBD1. This CDR3 reads CASRQGGPVDTEAFF. CDR3 in DNA: TGTGCCAGCAGGCAAGGGGGCCCCGTGGACACTGAAGCTTTCTTT.